This T cell receptor (beta chain) was profiled in a study of blood T cell repertoires in COVID-19. The CDR3 consists of 13 residues. The ends were cut back, 2 bases at V and 6 bases at J, with 8 bases in the middle. Germline values: CDR1 SGDLS, CDR2 YYNGEE. Produced via immunoSEQ multiplex PCR; TCRdb's table is partial and in-frame only. The profile shows some 290,000 clones, approximately 86% of them singletons. The rearrangement uses TRBV9 and TRBJ1-4; D is possibly TRBD1 (5 bases). This TCR came from a young man with active or convalescent COVID-19. Source material: peripheral blood. The CDR3 sequence is CASSVRDHEKLFF. In DNA form, the CDR3 reads TGTGCCAGCAGCGTCAGGGATCATGAAAAACTGTTTTTT.